This T cell receptor beta chain was identified in a study of blood T cell repertoires in COVID-19. Sequencing used immunoSEQ multiplex PCR; TCRdb keeps in-frame clones, though not all of them. Of some 170,000 clones listed, over 80% are singletons. The sample consisted of peripheral blood. This sequence was found in a woman aged 55-69 years who had recovered from COVID-19.

CDR3: CASSSGDSLNTEAFF. In DNA, the CDR3 is TGCGCCAGCAGCTCGGGGGACAGCTTGAACACTGAAGCTTTCTTT. This sequence joins TRBV5-1 and TRBJ1-1; 7 bases are a match to TRBD1. Germline CDR1 reads SGHRS; CDR2 reads YFSETQ. The CDR3 length is 15 residues. The V segment lost 3 bases and the J segment 0 bases; nucleotides outside the gene matches: 5.